This TCR beta chain was captured in a study of long-term antiretroviral therapy in people with HIV (dated by TCRdb to 2022 to 2024). About the investigation overall: The earliest samples were collected roughly a decade before the 2015 WHO recommendation for immediate ART, at a time when ART was usually postponed until CD4 counts fell. A retrospective serial study tested whether ART initiation and durable HIV suppression were associated with changes in peripheral blood TRB repertoire composition and diversity. From 30 adults with confirmed HIV infection, the cohort provided over 150 cryopreserved PBMC samples, gathered serially across a mean of approximately six years (range 1-12). Among the 30 to 35 participants with HIV, eleven were female. No cross-contamination during QIAcube processing was seen in test extractions of a monoclonal T-cell line run alongside 33 polyclonal samples. Here is what the overall study found, with its caveats: HIV repertoires had narrower CDR3 length ranges than controls, and the network structure suggested an antigen-experienced repertoire that shifted only slightly toward naive after ART. The samples span the years 2004 to 2017, and the ART regimens used may be less effective than current regimens. Inferences about post-ART repertoire changes were limited because no data were available on ART adherence, viral resistance or therapy changes. Since PBMC availability was limited, sequencing covered only the TCR beta chain, with no alpha chain pairing. Unsorted PBMC were profiled instead of sorted CD4+ and CD8+ T cells because pre-ART samples had limited cell numbers. ART initiation was associated with a significant increase in TRB diversity, but diversity stayed significantly below transplant donor controls even after long-term ART. Expanded TRB clones identified before ART initiation dominated the repertoire across all time points, though the dominance fluctuated and decreased in many PLHIV after ART.

To note about this clone: This receptor's antigen is unknown. No base qualities exist here, and no much larger clone lies one base off it.

The immunoSEQ hsTCRB v3.0 assay was used at survey level resolution to sequence the TRB variable region. The target sequencing depth for TRB was 40,000-50,000 T-cell genomes per sample. TRB libraries were pooled and sequenced on an Illumina MiSeq using a v3 150-cycle kit. In the paper's pipeline: Repertoire analysis was run in R within a reproducible Nextflow workflow that covered QC, data transformation and analysis. LymphoSeq2, an R package for AIRR-Seq data exploration, was used to implement custom analyses. A few samples that yielded fewer than 5000 total TRB sequences were excluded, so that around 190 HIV repertoires were analyzed. Of the 188 retained HIV repertoires, 55 to 60 were collected before and approximately 130 after ART initiation. Each repertoire was downsampled to 5000 TRB nucleotide sequences, and summary statistics were averaged across 100 downsampling iterations. Only TRB sequences with CDR3 regions of at least seven amino acids were retained for analysis. Two measures captured diversity: a Shannon entropy-derived clonality score and the Gini coefficient. In the repertoire networks, any two of the top 5000 CDR3 amino acid sequences were connected whenever the two sequences differed by an edit distance of one. For TRB CDR3 amino acid sequences, antigen specificity groups and MHC restriction were predicted with GLIPH2. CDR3 amino acid sequences were matched against VDJdb and McPAS-TCR to flag known CMV, EBV, HIV or tissue antigen associations. Pre-ART, post-ART and control groups were compared with Wilcoxon signed-rank tests and Holm-Bonferroni correction. TCRdb took over this immuneACCESS table, retaining in-frame rearrangements with V and J assigned. Such tables are incomplete; in checked studies, under half of the missing clones stem from an unresolved V gene, and the remainder is unexplained. That table gives V, J and clone size, and the DNA gave D and trimming. The sample table contains some 17,000 clones; only one count was recorded for more than 70% of them. The ten top clones hold 9.5% to 15% of the sample.

Participants were included only if at least one PBMC sample before ART initiation and at least two post-ART samples were available. Treatment was received in the United States of America by all participants with HIV. Before DNA extraction, cryopreserved samples of roughly 1-10 million PBMC were thawed and washed. At the time of the earliest PBMC sample, participants with HIV were aged between 23 and 54 years. Each participant contributed PBMC samples from 1-4 timepoints before ART initiation and 2-8 timepoints after ART initiation, with a median of 7 samples. Serial HIV viral load, CD4+ T-cell count, ART history and demographic data were obtained for every participant. Genomic DNA was extracted from unsorted PBMC with a Qiagen kit on a QIAcube, processed in batches of 12 samples. Germline trimming amounts to 4 bases on V and 3 bases on J, with 3 as the count of junction bases outside the gene matches. Including cysteine and phenylalanine, the CDR3 has 15 amino acids. The read is trimmed to its CDR3 DNA, 45 bases read in frame from base 1. The germline V gene yields MNHEY for CDR1 and SVGAGI for CDR2.

The rearrangement joined TRBV6-5 to TRBJ2-1, and 10 junctional nucleotides match TRBD2. The source material was unsorted PBMCs, sampled 6.9 years after starting antiretroviral therapy. The source of this sequence is a man aged 50 to 60 with HIV. The nucleotide sequence reads as follows: TGTGCCAGCAGTTTCCTAGCGGGAGTCTACAATGAGCAGTTCTTC. This encodes CASSFLAGVYNEQFF.